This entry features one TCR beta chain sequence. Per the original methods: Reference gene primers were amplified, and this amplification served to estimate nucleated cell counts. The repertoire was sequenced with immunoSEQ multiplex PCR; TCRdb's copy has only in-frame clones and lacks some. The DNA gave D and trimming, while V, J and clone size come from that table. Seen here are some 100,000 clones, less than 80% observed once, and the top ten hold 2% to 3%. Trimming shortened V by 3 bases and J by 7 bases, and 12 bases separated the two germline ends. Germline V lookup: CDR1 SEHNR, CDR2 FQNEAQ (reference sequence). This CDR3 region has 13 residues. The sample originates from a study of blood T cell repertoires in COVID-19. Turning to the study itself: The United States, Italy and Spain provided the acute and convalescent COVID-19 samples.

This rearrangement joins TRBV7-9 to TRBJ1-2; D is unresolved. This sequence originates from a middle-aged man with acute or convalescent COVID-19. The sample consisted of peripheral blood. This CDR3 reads CASSFGGRAGYTF. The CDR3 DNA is TGTGCCAGCAGCTTTGGAGGGCGTGCTGGCTACACCTTC.